This TCR beta chain was sequenced for a study of shared clonotypes between healthy human individuals. Methods used by the authors: Filtering differed for immunoSEQ, which gave only junction sequences without quality scores. Method: immunoSEQ multiplex PCR; TCRdb's copy keeps in-frame clones and lacks some. From that table come the V and J calls and clone size; the DNA was used to work out D and trimming. The table records around 1 million clones, 70% to 85% of them present only once. It was into CD45RA+ naive and CD45RA-negative memory subsets that the CD4+ cells were split. The CDR3 sequence is 15 residues long. Deletions cut 4 bases from V and 1 base from J, with 14 bases between. The germline gives CDR1 SGHVS, CDR2 FQNEAQ.

Sequenced input: memory CD4+ T cells sorted from blood. This sample's subset: CD45RA-negative fraction. This sequence was found in a man between 18 and 35 years old in good health. V gene TRBV7-8 combines with J gene TRBJ2-7, with D hard to call. CDR3 in DNA: TGTGCCAGCAGCTCATATTCCAATCCGTCCTACGAGCAGTACTTC. Protein: CASSSYSNPSYEQYF. Full variable domain (outside the CDR3, taken from reference TRBV7-8 and TRBJ2-7): GAGVSQSPRYKVAKRGQDVALRCDPISGHVSLFWYQQALGQGPEFLTYFQNEAQLDKSGLPSDRFFAERPEGSVSTLKIQRTQQEDSAVYLCASSSYSNPSYEQYFGPGTRLTVT.